The source of this T cell receptor (beta chain) is a study of early T cells in non-severe SARS-CoV-2 infection. Study information: Alpha and beta chains were unpaired, from unsorted whole-blood bulk RNA.

This clonotype was counted between two and nine times. What it binds is unknown. Trimming removed 6 bases from V and 5 bases from J, with 11 bases in between. The CDR3 is 13 amino acids. TCRdb processed the 5' RACE reads anew with MiXCR; each CDR3 protein has one entry. Among 85,000 to 100,000 distinct CDR3 sequences, approximately 11% were seen once, and the ten largest hold 4.7%. Whole-study findings and limits: VDJdb-based matching was biased toward anti-spike CD8 responses and missed private and CD4 specificities.

The chain links TRBV12-3 or TRBV12-4 to TRBJ1-5; D unclear. The starting material was whole blood, obtained at baseline. The sequence came from an adult who was a healthcare worker with PCR-confirmed SARS-CoV-2 infection or an uninfected control (not recorded which). In DNA form, the CDR3 reads TGTGCCAGCAGCCCTCATCAGGATCAGCCCCAGCATTTT. Protein: CASSPHQDQPQHF.